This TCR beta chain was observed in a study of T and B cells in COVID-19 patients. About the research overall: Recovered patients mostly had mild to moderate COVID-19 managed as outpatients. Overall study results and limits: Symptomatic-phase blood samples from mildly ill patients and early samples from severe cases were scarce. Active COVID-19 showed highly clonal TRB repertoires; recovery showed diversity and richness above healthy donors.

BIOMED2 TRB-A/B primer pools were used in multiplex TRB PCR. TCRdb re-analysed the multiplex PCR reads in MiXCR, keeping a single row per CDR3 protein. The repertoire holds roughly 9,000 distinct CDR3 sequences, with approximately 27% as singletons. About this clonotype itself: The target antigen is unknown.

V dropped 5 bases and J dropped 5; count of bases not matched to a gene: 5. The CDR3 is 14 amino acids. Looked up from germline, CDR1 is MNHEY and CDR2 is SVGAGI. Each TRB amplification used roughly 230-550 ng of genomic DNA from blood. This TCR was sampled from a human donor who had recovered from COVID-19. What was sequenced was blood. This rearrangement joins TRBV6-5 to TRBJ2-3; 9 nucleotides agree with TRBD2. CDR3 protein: CASSRSGSQDTQYF. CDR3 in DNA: TGTGCCAGCAGTCGTAGCGGGAGTCAAGATACGCAGTATTTT.